This TCR beta chain was retrieved from a study of shared clonotypes between healthy human individuals. Study-level background: Donors had three CD4 naive, three CD4 memory, two CD8 naive and one CD8 memory plate apiece.

CD4+ cells underwent separation, giving CD45RA+ naive and CD45RA-negative memory subsets. Comment on this clone: Its antigen is currently unknown.

Regarding the study as a whole: Naive CD4 clonotypes were shared across a handful of donors at about 5%.

The CDR3 totals 16 residues. V lost 2 bases and J 0 bases, leaving 11 bases between the germline ends. Looked up from germline, CDR1 is SGHAT and CDR2 is FQNNGV. At a deep level, the assay was run. Libraries were prepared by immunoSEQ multiplex PCR; TCRdb keeps only in-frame clonotypes and omits some of them. The repertoire includes approximately 640,000 clones, about three quarters of them detected once, and 1.5% to 2% sits in the top ten. This chain connects TRBV11-2 to TRBJ1-5, with D tentatively TRBD1 (6 bases). The specimen was memory CD4+ T cells sorted from blood. Subset noted: CD45RA-negative fraction. The source is a woman in her 30s in good health. The CDR3 spells CASSLRGGSSNQPQHF. For the CDR3, the DNA is TGTGCCAGCAGCTTAAGGGGGGGATCTAGCAATCAGCCCCAGCATTTT. Complete variable domain (other parts from reference TRBV11-2 and TRBJ1-5): EAGVAQSPRYKIIEKRQSVAFWCNPISGHATLYWYQQILGQGPKLLIQFQNNGVVDDSQLPKDRFSAERLKGVDSTLKIQPAKLEDSAVYLCASSLRGGSSNQPQHFGDGTRLSIL.